This TCR beta chain emerged from a study of OX40 agonist ivuxolimab in advanced cancers. At the level of the study: There were three patients with partial responses, one having hepatocellular carcinoma and two cutaneous melanoma.

Sequenced by immunoSEQ multiplex PCR; TCRdb stores in-frame clones only, minus some. The table has approximately 60,000 clones, 65% to 85% seen once; the top ten hold 27%. V trimming: 2 bases; J trimming: 1 base; junction bases outside the gene matches: 3. Germline V gene sequence: CDR1 SGHRS, CDR2 YFSETQ. The CDR3 contains 16 residues. This sequence originates from an adult with an advanced solid tumor such as melanoma, head and neck, liver or kidney cancer. The chain combines TRBV5-1 with TRBJ2-6; 7 bases line up with TRBD1. Material: CD4+ or CD8+ T cells sorted from blood, obtained in a trial of the OX40 agonist ivuxolimab. CDR3 residues: CASSFSGGSGANVLTF. The CDR3 DNA sequence: TGCGCCAGCAGCTTTTCAGGGGGTTCTGGGGCCAACGTCCTGACTTTC.